This T cell receptor beta chain was captured in a study of blood T cell repertoires in COVID-19. Background on the study: The United States, Italy and Spain were the sources of the acute and convalescent COVID-19 samples.

The CDR3 has 12 amino acids. Germline lookup yields CDR1 GTSNPN and CDR2 SVGIG (reference sequence). With 0 bases removed from V and 6 bases from J, the gap between germline ends came to 8 bases. Original analysis: Amplification of reference gene primers was used by the study to estimate nucleated cell counts. Libraries were prepared by immunoSEQ multiplex PCR; TCRdb keeps only in-frame clonotypes and omits some of them. The DNA was the basis for D and trimming; V, J and clone size are from that table. The sample yields about 220,000 clones, more than 65% seen once. The chain combines TRBV30 with TRBJ1-2; possibly TRBD1 for D (5 bases). The sequencing sample was made of peripheral blood. This TCR derives from a woman under 40 who had recovered from COVID-19. The CDR3 nucleotides read TGTGCCTGGAGTGTAACAGGAGATGGCTACACCTTC. This gives the protein CAWSVTGDGYTF.